One and the same sample provided the 13 T cell receptor beta chains below, sequenced in a study of cytomegalovirus exposure and HLA in healthy donors. Amplification used 60 Vbeta primers and 13 Jbeta primers. Only in-frame clones appear in the TCRdb table, and some are missing; sequencing was by immunoSEQ multiplex PCR. The sample carries 180,000 or so clones, about four fifths recorded once. Sequenced input: PBMCs. The receptor source for this set is a woman between 50 and 59 years old in good health and CMV-seronegative.

A note on this clone: An end of the junction differs from the germline gene, which may be a read error. J is TRBJ2-3 and V is TRBV7-2; perhaps TRBD2 as D (6 bases). Germline values: CDR1 SGHTA, CDR2 FQGNSA. This CDR3 is built from 18 residues. The CDR3 loop reads CASSSGWGTITSTDTRYF. The CDR3 region has the DNA TGTGCCAGCAGCTCCGGATGGGGGACCATCACTAGCACAGATACGCGGTATTTT. The entire variable domain, with the rest obtained from reference TRBV7-2 and TRBJ2-3, is as follows: GAGVSQSPSNKVTEKGKDVELRCDPISGHTALYWYRQSLGQGLEFLIYFQGNSAPDKSGLPSDRFSAERTGGSVSTLTIQRTQQEDSAVYLCASSSGWGTITSTDTRYFGPGTRLTVL.

This clone was seen only a few times. The rearrangement uses TRBV4-3 and TRBJ2-7; D is ambiguous. CDR1 and CDR2 (germline): LGHNA, YSLEER. The CDR3 is 12 residues long. V gave up 4 bases and J gave up 6 bases, with 10 bases separating them. CDR3 sequence (DNA): TGCGCCAGCAGCCGGGCCTCCGGCGAGCAGTACTTC. The encoded protein is CASSRASGEQYF.

This clone appeared a single time. This rearrangement joins TRBV5-1 to TRBJ2-7, with 9 positions matching TRBD1. V was pared by 3 bases and J by 4 bases, with 11 bases of the junction left unmatched. The CDR3 contains 16 residues. Germline loops: CDR1 SGHRS, CDR2 YFSETQ. CDR3 sequence reads: CASSSIGGQGLYEQYF. CDR3 nucleotides: TGCGCCAGCAGCTCGATCGGGGGACAGGGTTTATACGAGCAGTACTTC. Using reference TRBV5-1 and TRBJ2-7 for the parts outside the CDR3, the full variable domain is KAGVTQTPRYLIKTRGQQVTLSCSPISGHRSVSWYQQTPGQGLQFLFEYFSETQRNKGNFPGRFSGRQFSNSRSEMNVSTLELGDSALYLCASSSIGGQGLYEQYFGPGTRLTVT.

The rearrangement joins TRBV28 to TRBJ2-3; 9 nucleotides match TRBD1. Germline loops: CDR1 MDHEN, CDR2 SYDVKM. Losses at the gene ends were 6 bases for V and 1 base for J; bases not matched to a gene: 8. CDR3 length equals 16 residues. Here the CDR3 DNA reads TGTGCCAGCAGAATCGCCAGGACAGGGGGCACAGATACGCAGTATTTT. Translated, it gives CASRIARTGGTDTQYF.

In its sample, this clone was seen once. J is TRBJ2-3 and V is TRBV7-9; 11 bases are a match to TRBD2. CDR3 length equals 16 residues. With 4 bases clipped from V and 2 bases from J, the junction kept 5 bases outside the gene matches. Germline V gives CDR1 SEHNR, CDR2 FQNEAQ (reference sequence). CDR3 protein: CASSSTSGGATDTQYF. CDR3 nucleotides: TGTGCCAGCAGCTCTACTAGCGGGGGAGCCACAGATACGCAGTATTTT.

CDR3 DNA: TGTGCCAGCAGTGAAACGGTGAGCTCCTACAATGAGCAGTTCTTC. Translated: CASSETVSSYNEQFF. The chain links TRBV28 to TRBJ2-1, with unresolved D. The V end lost 5 bases, the J end lost 0 bases, and 11 bases lay between the germline ends. The CDR3 runs to 15 residues. CDR1 MDHEN and CDR2 SYDVKM come from the germline V gene.

The V call is TRBV2, the J call TRBJ2-4, with TRBD1 matching over 7 bases. The CDR3 runs to 17 residues. The V gene's germline CDR1 is SNHLY and CDR2 FYNNEI. The ends lost 7 bases at V and 4 bases at J; junction bases unmatched: 16. The CDR3 coding sequence is TGTGCCAGCATCCCTACTCAGAGCCGGGACAGAAAAAACATTCAGTACTTC. Encoded protein: CASIPTQSRDRKNIQYF.

The J gene is TRBJ2-5, the V gene TRBV10-3; 10 positions agree with TRBD2. The junction had 6 bases not matched to a gene; V was cut back by 6 bases and J by 2 bases. CDR1 ENHRY and CDR2 SYGVKD come from the germline V gene. The CDR3 loop spans 15 amino acids. In DNA, the CDR3 is TGTGCCATCAGCGAGATAGCGGGAGGACAAGAGACCCAGTACTTC. Its protein product is CAISEIAGGQETQYF.

This chain links TRBV6-5 with TRBJ1-5; possibly TRBD1 for D (5 bases). V gave up 0 bases and J gave up 2 bases, with 8 bases separating them. The CDR3 contains 15 residues. Germline CDR1 is MNHEY and CDR2 is SVGAGI. CDR3 sequence (DNA): TGTGCCAGCAGTTACTCCAGGGCCGGCAATCAGCCCCAGCATTTT. This translates into CASSYSRAGNQPQHF.

The chain has TRBV15 and TRBJ2-7; a possible D gene is TRBD1 (7 bases). This CDR3 is 12 amino acids long. The V end was cut by 11 bases, the J end by 7 bases, with 18 bases between. Germline V gene data show CDR1 as LNHNV and CDR2 as YYDKDF (reference sequence). As DNA, the CDR3 is TGTGCCGCGGGACAGAACGGTGGGGAGCAGTACTTC. The encoded protein is CAAGQNGGEQYF.

This chain uses TRBV7-2 with TRBJ1-4; unclear D gene. CDR1 is SGHTA and CDR2 is FQGNSA in the germline V gene. The CDR3 has 15 amino acids. V shed 0 bases and J shed 4 bases, with 9 bases lying between them. The CDR3 sequence: CASSLAQAINEKLFF. For the CDR3, the DNA is TGTGCCAGCAGCTTAGCGCAAGCCATTAATGAAAAACTGTTTTTT.

The V gene is TRBV6-5, the J gene TRBJ2-7; TRBD1 matches at 7 bases. Germline values: CDR1 MNHEY, CDR2 SVGAGI. The V gene end was trimmed by 2 bases and the J gene end by 6 bases; junction bases not matched to a gene: 7. The CDR3 sequence is 14 residues long. CDR3 DNA sequence: TGTGCCAGCAGTTACGACAGGGCGGACGCCGAGCAGTACTTC. Protein: CASSYDRADAEQYF.

The genes are TRBV21-1 and TRBJ2-1; whether TRBD2, the table's D call, matches the DNA was not checked. TRBV21-1 is recorded as a pseudogene. The CDR3 runs to 15 residues. CDR3 residues: CASSWGLAGGHEQFF. CDR3 DNA sequence: TGTGCCAGCAGCTGGGGACTAGCGGGGGGGCATGAGCAGTTCTTC.